Below are 3 T cell receptor beta chains sequenced from a single sample in a study of CD8+CD57+ T cells in acquired aplastic anemia. Broader study findings: Against the total CD4+ and CD8+ pools, patient CD8+CD57+ cells had lower diversity.

These TCRs' antigens remain unknown. All sequencing subjects had displayed CD8+CD57+ cell expansion on flow cytometry. Genomic DNA, the template, was used for profiling of the TCR beta VDJ and CDR3. TCRdb re-called the reads with MiXCR, one entry per CDR3 protein. This sample has 15,000 to 20,000 distinct CDR3 sequences, with 37% found just once. The specimen sequenced was CD8+CD57+ T cells sorted from PBMCs. Indicated subset: bead-enriched CD8+CD57+ effector memory T cells from SAA patients. The receptors were sampled from a human donor with aplastic anemia.

As for this clonotype: The junction departs from the called germline gene at one end, perhaps through a read error. The chain is built from TRBV7-9 and TRBJ2-7; 8 bases agree with TRBD2. The CDR3 contains 13 residues. From germline, CDR1 is SEHNR and CDR2 FQNEAQ (reference sequence). The CDR3 here is CASQAGASYGQYF. CDR3 bases: TGTGCCAGCCAAGCGGGGGCCTCCTACGGGCAGTACTTC.

The V and J genes are TRBV5-4 and TRBJ1-2; 9 nucleotides agree with TRBD1. The CDR3 sequence is 15 residues long. Germline CDR1 is SGHNT and CDR2 is YYREEE (reference sequence). Losses at the gene ends were 0 bases for V and 9 bases for J; bases not matched to a gene: 9. The CDR3 DNA reads TGTGCCAGCAGCTTGGTGGGACAGGGATTTGGTAGCTACACCTTC. Encoded protein: CASSLVGQGFGSYTF.

J is TRBJ1-1 and V is TRBV20-1; no clear D. Germline CDR1 DFQATT, CDR2 SNEGSKA (reference sequence). Trimming removed 1 base at V and 0 bases at J, with 6 bases between. The CDR3 loop spans 13 amino acids. Here the CDR3 reads CSARATVNTEAFF. In DNA form, the CDR3 reads TGCAGTGCTAGAGCTACAGTGAACACTGAAGCTTTCTTT.